The rows below give T cell receptor beta chains drawn from one sample of a study of CD8 T cells in ankylosing spondylitis. TCRdb analysed the 5' RACE reads with MiXCR anew, one entry per CDR3 protein. The sample has almost 400,000 distinct CDR3 sequences; more than 20% are singletons. Sample: blood, either unsorted or a sorted T cell fraction (not recorded which). The receptors were gathered from a male donor with ankylosing spondylitis. Each CDR3 is given with its conserved first and last residue. Each record gives: V gene, D gene, clone size, J gene, CDR3 protein, CDR3 DNA. The D gene is left open where the match is weak. The size field is filled for only some rows; it gives once, few, many or a size class.

TRBV2,NA,few,TRBJ2-7,CASSDYGGQSYEQYF,TGTGCCAGCAGTGACTACGGGGGGCAATCCTACGAGCAGTACTTC
TRBV28,NA,NA,TRBJ2-2,CASRSYGGELFF,TGTGCCAGCAGGAGTTACGGCGGGGAGCTGTTTTTT
TRBV5-1,NA,few,TRBJ2-2,CASSWGVGRATGELFF,TGCGCCAGCAGCTGGGGTGTCGGGAGAGCCACCGGGGAGCTGTTTTTT
TRBV20-1,NA,NA,TRBJ2-7,CSALQDISYEQYF,TGCAGTGCTCTCCAGGATATCTCCTACGAGCAGTACTTC
TRBV2,TRBD1,few,TRBJ2-2,CASRRDRGSTGELFF,TGTGCCAGCAGGCGGGACAGGGGGTCCACCGGGGAGCTGTTTTTT
TRBV10-3,TRBD2,NA,TRBJ2-1,CAISLAGAGNEQFF,TGTGCCATCAGTCTAGCGGGAGCGGGGAATGAGCAGTTCTTC
TRBV15,NA,NA,TRBJ1-5,CATSPANRNQPQHF,TGTGCCACCAGTCCGGCTAACAGGAATCAGCCCCAGCATTTT
TRBV19,TRBD2,once,TRBJ2-7,CATRGAYEQYF,TGTGCCACCCGGGGGGCCTACGAGCAGTACTTC
TRBV2,TRBD1,few,TRBJ2-7,CASSGSGDRVYEQYF,TGTGCCAGCAGTGGCTCCGGGGACAGGGTCTACGAGCAGTACTTC
TRBV20-1,TRBD1,NA,TRBJ2-7,CSARDLNRGDHEQYF,TGCAGTGCTAGAGATCTCAACAGGGGAGACCACGAGCAGTACTTC
TRBV6-2/TRBV6-3,NA,few,TRBJ1-2,CASTRQPNYGYTF,TGTGCCAGCACCCGACAGCCTAACTATGGCTACACCTTC
TRBV3-1,NA,NA,TRBJ1-2,CASQGTTDRRFGYTF,TGTGCCAGCCAGGGGACGACCGATCGGCGCTTTGGCTACACCTTC
TRBV11-1,NA,many,TRBJ2-3,CASSPRPDTQYF,TGTGCCAGCAGCCCCCGTCCAGATACGCAGTATTTT
TRBV6-1,TRBD2,NA,TRBJ2-1,CASSPTSPNNEQFF,TGTGCCAGCAGCCCGACTAGCCCGAACAATGAGCAGTTCTTC
TRBV30,NA,NA,TRBJ1-6,CAWRSRGDSPLHF,TGTGCCTGGAGAAGCAGGGGAGACTCACCCCTCCACTTT
TRBV6-2/TRBV6-3,NA,few,TRBJ2-7,CASRIDGYEQYF,TGTGCCAGCAGAATCGACGGATACGAGCAGTACTTC
TRBV12-3/TRBV12-4,TRBD1,few,TRBJ2-3,CASSRRTGSTDTQYF,TGTGCCAGCAGTCGACGGACAGGGAGCACAGATACGCAGTATTTT
TRBV7-9,TRBD1,few,TRBJ1-6,CASSLENRGNSPLHF,TGTGCCAGCAGCTTAGAGAACAGGGGGAATTCACCCCTCCACTTT
TRBV12-3/TRBV12-4,TRBD1,NA,TRBJ1-3,CASSLSGQRSGNTIYF,TGTGCCAGCAGCCTCTCGGGACAGCGCTCTGGAAACACCATATATTTT
TRBV29-1,TRBD1,NA,TRBJ2-2,CSVATGGNTGELFF,TGCAGCGTGGCAACAGGGGGAAACACCGGGGAGCTGTTTTTT
TRBV2,NA,NA,TRBJ2-4,CASRHRDEGFWYF,TGTGCCAGCAGGCACCGGGACGAGGGTTTTTGGTACTTC
TRBV7-9,TRBD2,few,TRBJ2-7,CASRPLRDYPYEQYF,TGTGCCAGCAGACCCCTCCGGGACTACCCCTACGAGCAGTACTTC
TRBV5-1,NA,NA,TRBJ1-3,CASSLGEADTIYF,TGCGCCAGCAGCTTGGGGGAGGCGGACACCATATATTTT
TRBV29-1,NA,many,TRBJ2-2,CSVGQTYTGELFF,TGCAGCGTAGGACAGACATACACCGGGGAGCTGTTTTTT
TRBV6-5,NA,NA,TRBJ2-1,CASSRDSFGYNEQFF,TGTGCCAGCAGCCGAGACTCGTTTGGGTACAATGAGCAGTTCTTC
TRBV5-1,TRBD1,NA,TRBJ2-5,CASSLDSGGEETQYF,TGCGCCAGCAGCTTGGATTCAGGGGGTGAAGAGACCCAGTACTTC
TRBV6-1,NA,NA,TRBJ2-3,CASKKMGTDTQYF,TGTGCCAGCAAGAAGATGGGCACAGATACGCAGTATTTT
TRBV12-3/TRBV12-4,NA,few,TRBJ2-7,CASSLGVTYEQYF,TGTGCCAGCAGTTTAGGGGTTACCTACGAGCAGTACTTC
TRBV20-1,NA,many,TRBJ2-1,CSASFSSYNEQFF,TGCAGTGCTAGTTTCAGTAGCTACAATGAGCAGTTCTTC
TRBV11-2,NA,many,TRBJ2-3,CASSLPGTDTQYF,TGTGCCAGCAGCTTACCGGGTACAGATACGCAGTATTTT
TRBV18,NA,NA,TRBJ1-5,CASSPRGHDNQPQHF,TGTGCCAGCTCACCAAGGGGACATGACAATCAGCCCCAGCATTTT
TRBV5-1,TRBD2,NA,TRBJ2-5,CASSLETSSQETQYF,TGCGCCAGCAGCTTGGAGACTAGCAGCCAAGAGACCCAGTACTTC
TRBV3-1,TRBD2,once,TRBJ2-5,CASSQGLAEIQETQYF,TGTGCCAGCAGCCAGGGACTAGCGGAGATCCAAGAGACCCAGTACTTC
TRBV5-1,TRBD1,many,TRBJ2-5,CASSVTRDREGETQYF,TGCGCCAGCAGCGTAACCCGGGACAGGGAGGGGGAGACCCAGTACTTC
TRBV20-1,TRBD2,NA,TRBJ2-7,CSAGTGTTYEQYF,TGCAGTGCCGGCACCGGGACTACTTACGAGCAGTACTTC
TRBV7-9,NA,few,TRBJ2-5,CASSLEGYRETQYF,TGTGCCAGCAGCTTAGAGGGATACCGGGAGACCCAGTACTTC
TRBV4-1,NA,few,TRBJ2-1,CASSQELGSSSYNEQFF,TGCGCCAGCAGCCAAGAACTAGGGTCGAGCTCCTACAATGAGCAGTTCTTC
TRBV5-1,NA,few,TRBJ2-2,CASSDRRGTGELFF,TGCGCCAGCAGCGACAGAAGGGGAACCGGGGAGCTGTTTTTT
TRBV24-1,TRBD1,NA,TRBJ2-1,CATSDSGTAYNEQFF,TGTGCCACCAGTGATTCCGGGACAGCCTACAATGAGCAGTTCTTC
TRBV5-4,NA,few,TRBJ1-4,CASSLSQPEGNEKLFF,TGTGCCAGCAGCTTGAGCCAACCGGAGGGAAATGAAAAACTGTTTTTT
TRBV7-2,TRBD2,many,TRBJ2-1,CASRGTSGSYNEQFF,TGTGCCAGCAGAGGGACTAGCGGTTCCTACAATGAGCAGTTCTTC
TRBV12-3/TRBV12-4,TRBD1,few,TRBJ2-3,CASSSTGVHTQYF,TGTGCCAGCAGCTCAACAGGGGTTCATACGCAGTATTTT
TRBV27,TRBD2,NA,TRBJ2-7,CASSYLPFSGDYEQYF,TGTGCCAGCAGTTACCTCCCCTTTAGCGGGGACTACGAGCAGTACTTC
TRBV2,NA,NA,TRBJ2-2,CASRQGPNLNTGELFF,TGTGCCAGCAGACAGGGTCCCAACCTTAACACCGGGGAGCTGTTTTTT
TRBV12-3/TRBV12-4,NA,NA,TRBJ2-4,CASSFRMGKNIQYF,TGTGCCAGCAGTTTCCGGATGGGCAAAAACATTCAGTACTTC
TRBV2,TRBD2,few,TRBJ2-3,CASSEALAGGILAQYF,TGTGCCAGCAGTGAAGCCCTAGCGGGAGGGATACTTGCGCAGTATTTT
TRBV2,NA,NA,TRBJ1-1,CASSETGREAFF,TGTGCCAGCAGTGAAACGGGGCGGGAAGCTTTCTTT
TRBV28,NA,NA,TRBJ2-5,CASTSRGQGKETQYF,TGTGCCAGCACCTCTCGGGGGCAGGGTAAAGAGACCCAGTACTTC
TRBV5-5,NA,few,TRBJ2-1,CASSLAVFGTTYNEQFF,TGTGCCAGCAGCTTGGCCGTGTTTGGAACTACCTACAATGAGCAGTTCTTC
TRBV28,NA,NA,TRBJ1-5,CASSTTGRWGQPQHF,TGTGCCAGCAGTACTACAGGGAGGTGGGGTCAGCCCCAGCATTTT
TRBV7-3,NA,few,TRBJ2-6,CASSYDGFSGANVLTF,TGTGCCAGCAGCTACGACGGCTTCTCTGGGGCCAACGTCCTGACTTTC
TRBV12-3/TRBV12-4,NA,NA,TRBJ2-7,CASTLSYEQYF,TGTGCCAGCACCCTCAGTTACGAGCAGTACTTC
TRBV24-1,TRBD1,NA,TRBJ2-1,CATSDPRTGLDEQFF,TGTGCCACCAGTGATCCCCGGACAGGTTTAGATGAGCAGTTCTTC
TRBV3-1,NA,few,TRBJ2-1,CASSLLGVQFF,TGTGCCAGCAGCCTCCTCGGGGTGCAGTTCTTC
TRBV28,NA,NA,TRBJ2-7,CASSLPGGGKQYF,TGTGCCAGCAGTTTACCGGGTGGGGGGAAGCAGTACTTC
TRBV28,NA,NA,TRBJ2-3,CASSLGAGQGTDTQYF,TGTGCCAGCAGTTTGGGGGCAGGTCAGGGCACAGATACGCAGTATTTT
TRBV29-1,NA,few,TRBJ1-2,CSVWQAYGYTF,TGCAGCGTTTGGCAAGCCTATGGCTACACCTTC
TRBV7-2,TRBD2,few,TRBJ2-3,CASTAPVIAGASTQYF,TGTGCCAGCACCGCTCCGGTGATAGCGGGAGCCAGCACGCAGTATTTT
TRBV7-2,TRBD1,NA,TRBJ1-5,CASSLGQGAVQPQHF,TGTGCCAGCAGCTTGGGACAGGGGGCTGTTCAGCCCCAGCATTTT
TRBV10-3,TRBD2,NA,TRBJ2-1,CASGRGTSLYNEQFF,TGTGCCAGCGGCCGGGGGACTAGTCTCTACAATGAGCAGTTCTTC